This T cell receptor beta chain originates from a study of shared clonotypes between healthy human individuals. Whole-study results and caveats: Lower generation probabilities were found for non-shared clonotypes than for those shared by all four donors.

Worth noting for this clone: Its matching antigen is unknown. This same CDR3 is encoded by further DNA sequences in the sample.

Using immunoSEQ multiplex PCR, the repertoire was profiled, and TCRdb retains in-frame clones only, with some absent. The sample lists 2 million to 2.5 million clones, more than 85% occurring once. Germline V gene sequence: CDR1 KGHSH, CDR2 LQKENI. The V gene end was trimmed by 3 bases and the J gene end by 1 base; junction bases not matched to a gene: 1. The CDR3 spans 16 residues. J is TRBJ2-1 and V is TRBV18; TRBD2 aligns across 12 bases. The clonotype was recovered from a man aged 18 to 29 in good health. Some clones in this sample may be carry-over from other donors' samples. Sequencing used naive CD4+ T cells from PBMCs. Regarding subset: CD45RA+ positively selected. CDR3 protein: CASSPGTSGSYNEQFF. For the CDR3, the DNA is TGTGCCAGCTCACCGGGGACTAGCGGGTCCTACAATGAGCAGTTCTTC.